A single sample is the source of the 2 T cell receptor beta chains below, sequenced in a study of TIL therapy for anti-PD-1-resistant metastatic lung cancer. Described time point: pre-treatment sample, taken before nivolumab and TIL therapy. The tumor samples were excised metastases, mostly pleural nodules or supraclavicular lymph nodes. The libraries were made with immunoSEQ v3. Only in-frame clones appear in the TCRdb table, and some are missing; sequencing was by immunoSEQ multiplex PCR. The table includes about 50,000 clones, just over 70% detected once. Sequences were derived from tumor tissue, sampled at baseline. These receptors were taken from a person aged 25 to 79 with non-small cell lung cancer.

As regards this clone: The germline gene is not matched at one end of the junction; a read error may be the cause. V and J are TRBV11-3 and TRBJ2-7; unclear D gene. The CDR3 contains 14 residues. Germline-derived CDR1 and CDR2 are SGHNT and YENEEA. The DNA of the CDR3 is TGTACCAGCAGCTCCCGCCAGGCCCCCTACGAGCAGTACTTC. It yields the protein CTSSSRQAPYEQYF.

The chain's CDR3 is CARRRVEQYF. The CDR3 nucleotides read TGTGCCAGAAGAAGGGTCGAGCAGTACTTC. The chain carries TRBV6-4 and TRBJ2-7, with unresolved D. This CDR3 has 10 residues. Trimming stripped 9 bases from V and 6 bases from J, with 9 bases between. Germline loops: CDR1 MRHNA, CDR2 SNTAGT.